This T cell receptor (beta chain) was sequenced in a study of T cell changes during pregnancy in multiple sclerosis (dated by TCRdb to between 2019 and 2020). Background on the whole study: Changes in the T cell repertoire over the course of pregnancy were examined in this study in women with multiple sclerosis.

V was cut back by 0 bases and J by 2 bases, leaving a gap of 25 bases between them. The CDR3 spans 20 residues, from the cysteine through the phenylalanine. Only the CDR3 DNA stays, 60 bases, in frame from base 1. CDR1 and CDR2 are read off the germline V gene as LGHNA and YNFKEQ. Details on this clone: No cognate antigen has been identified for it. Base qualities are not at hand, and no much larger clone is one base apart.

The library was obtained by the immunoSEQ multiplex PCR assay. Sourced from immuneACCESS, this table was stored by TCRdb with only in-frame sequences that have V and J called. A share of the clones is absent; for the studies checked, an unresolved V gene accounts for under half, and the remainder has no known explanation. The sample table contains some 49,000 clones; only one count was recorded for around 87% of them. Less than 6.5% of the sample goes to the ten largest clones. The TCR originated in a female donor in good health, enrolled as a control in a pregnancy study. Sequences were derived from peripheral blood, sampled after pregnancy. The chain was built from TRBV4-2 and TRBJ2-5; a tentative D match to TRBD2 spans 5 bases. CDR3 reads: CASSQDRRGRVNPEQETQYF. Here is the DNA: TGTGCCAGCAGCCAAGATAGGAGAGGGCGAGTCAATCCCGAACAAGAGACCCAGTACTTC.